The clone carrying this T cell receptor beta chain appeared many times. This specimen comes from a study of shared clonotypes between healthy human individuals. Several immunoSEQ plates received, in even portions, the genomic DNA of each subset. The protocol was immunoSEQ multiplex PCR, while the TCRdb copy is restricted to in-frame clones and leaves out a portion. The data hold about 1.1 million clones, with approximately 80% observed a single time. The CDR3 length is 12 residues. V dropped 2 bases and J dropped 6 bases, with 6 bases sitting between them. The germline CDR1 and CDR2 sequences are ENHRY and SYGVKD.

The sample consisted of memory CD4+ T cells from PBMCs. Subset noted: CD45RA-negative fraction. The TCR sequence derives from a man between 18 and 29 years old in good health. Some clones in this sample may be carry-over from other donors' samples. The V call is TRBV10-3, the J call TRBJ2-3; D gene ambiguous. The CDR3 sequence: CAISEPSDTQYF. CDR3 bases: TGTGCCATCAGTGAGCCCTCCGATACGCAGTATTTT.